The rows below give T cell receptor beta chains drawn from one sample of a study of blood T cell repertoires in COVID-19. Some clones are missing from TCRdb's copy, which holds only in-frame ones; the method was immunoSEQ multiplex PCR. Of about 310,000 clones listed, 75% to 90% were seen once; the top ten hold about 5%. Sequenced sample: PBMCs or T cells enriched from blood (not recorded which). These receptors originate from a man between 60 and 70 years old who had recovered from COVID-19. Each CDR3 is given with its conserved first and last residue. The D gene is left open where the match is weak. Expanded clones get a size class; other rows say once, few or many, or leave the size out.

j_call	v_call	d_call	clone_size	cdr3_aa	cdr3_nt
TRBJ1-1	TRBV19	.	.	CASRNILNTEAFF	TGTGCCAGTAGAAACATACTGAACACTGAAGCTTTCTTT
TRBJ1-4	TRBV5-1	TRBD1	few	CASSFTGAEVEKLFF	TGCGCCAGCAGCTTCACAGGGGCCGAGGTTGAAAAACTGTTTTTT
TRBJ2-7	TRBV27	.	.	CASSTRQVPSSYEQYF	TGTGCCAGCAGTACTCGACAGGTCCCCAGCTCCTACGAGCAGTACTTC
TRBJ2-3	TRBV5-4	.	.	CASSLVTGPFGTDTQYF	TGTGCCAGCAGCTTGGTTACAGGACCTTTTGGAACAGATACGCAGTATTTT
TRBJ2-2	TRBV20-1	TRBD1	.	CSASDRGKLHGELFF	TGCAGTGCTAGTGACAGGGGCAAGCTCCACGGGGAGCTGTTTTTT
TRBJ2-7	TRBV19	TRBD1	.	CASSGRTGLTYEQYF	TGTGCCAGTAGTGGAAGGACAGGGCTGACCTACGAGCAGTACTTC
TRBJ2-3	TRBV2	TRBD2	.	CASTEVAGGTDTQYF	TGTGCCAGCACCGAGGTAGCGGGAGGCACAGATACGCAGTATTTT
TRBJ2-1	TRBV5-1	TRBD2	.	CASSLDPSGSNEQFF	TGCGCCAGCAGCTTGGACCCTAGCGGGAGTAATGAGCAGTTCTTC
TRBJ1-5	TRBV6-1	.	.	CASSEYVTADQPQHF	TGTGCCAGCAGTGAATATGTAACAGCTGATCAGCCCCAGCATTTT
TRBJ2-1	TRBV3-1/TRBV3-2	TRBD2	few	CASSRPTSGRVSEQFF	TGTGCCAGCAGCCGCCCCACTAGCGGGAGAGTAAGTGAGCAGTTCTTC
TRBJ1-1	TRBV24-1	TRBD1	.	CATSDSRQGNTEAFF	TGTGCCACCAGTGACTCTAGACAGGGGAACACTGAAGCTTTCTTT
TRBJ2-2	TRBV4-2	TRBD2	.	CASSQGLAGEGTGELFF	TGTGCCAGCAGCCAAGGACTAGCGGGAGAAGGGACCGGGGAGCTGTTTTTT
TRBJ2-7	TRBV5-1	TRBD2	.	CASSRTSGVSSYEQYF	TGCGCCAGCAGCAGGACTAGCGGAGTGAGCTCCTACGAGCAGTACTTC
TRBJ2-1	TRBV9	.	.	CASSPLGGGLHEQFF	TGTGCCAGCAGCCCTCTAGGGGGGGGACTACATGAGCAGTTCTTC
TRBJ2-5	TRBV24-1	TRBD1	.	CATSDPGQGGKTQYF	TGTGCCACCAGTGACCCTGGACAGGGCGGGAAGACCCAGTACTTC
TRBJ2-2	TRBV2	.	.	CASTLNTGELFF	TGTGCCAGCACCCTAAACACCGGGGAGCTGTTTTTT
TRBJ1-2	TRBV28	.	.	CASSLRQYGYTF	TGTGCCAGCAGTTTAAGACAGTATGGCTACACCTTC
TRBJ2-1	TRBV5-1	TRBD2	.	CASSLTSGSRANEQFF	TGCGCCAGCAGCTTGACTAGCGGGAGTAGAGCCAATGAGCAGTTCTTC
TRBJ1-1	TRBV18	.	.	CASSELRGSTEAFF	TGTGCCAGCTCAGAACTCAGGGGTAGCACTGAAGCTTTCTTT
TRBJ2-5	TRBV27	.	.	CASSLLGARETQYF	TGTGCCAGCAGTTTATTGGGGGCGCGAGAGACCCAGTACTTC